This T cell receptor (beta chain) was sequenced during a study of T-cell reconstitution after alpha-beta-depleted transplantation in children listed by TCRdb under 2016. Some background on the complete study: Using TCR repertoire profiling, the study quantitatively followed how T-cell immune reconstitution unfolded in children after TCRalphabeta/CD19-depleted allogeneic hematopoietic cell transplantation.

Libraries were built with PCR. The sample was run on an Illumina HiSeq 2500. To normalize quantification of the TCRbeta repertoire, the TCR libraries were built with molecular barcoding that relied on unique molecular identifiers. The public reads were run again by TCRdb, first through fastp at Q25 and then through MiXCR, and only productive beta chains were kept. Entries are consolidated by CDR3 protein sequence, retaining the most common genes and DNA. The table for this sample lists about 240,000 distinct CDR3 sequences; around 25% of them were counted only once. The top ten clones comprise around 2.5% of the sample. Broad study findings and their caveats: The frequencies of hyperexpanded clones fell over the following months, and after one year, T-cell counts and TCRbeta diversity were mostly attributed to newly produced T cells. The apparently early alphabetaT-cell count recovery about two months after transplant was reportedly dependent on only several hundred rapidly expanded clones derived from non-depleted graft cells. In some patients, the high TCRbeta diversity seen at day 60 was put down to recipient T cells and intrathymic progenitors that had survived conditioning.

The trim is 8 bases for V and 2 bases for J, with a gap of 10 bases between the germline ends. CDR1 SQVTM and CDR2 ANQGSEA are derived from the germline V gene. Reading from cysteine to phenylalanine, the CDR3 counts 12 amino acids. The entry retains the CDR3 DNA only, 36 bases that are in frame from base 1. This clonotype has ten or more counts. Its specific antigen is unknown. Within one base of it there is no much larger clone, and no base qualities were kept. What this sample's treatment or condition label stands for: allogeneic hematopoietic cell transplantation with graft depleted of TCRalphabeta T cells and CD19 B cells. TCRalphabeta/CD19-depleted allogeneic hematopoietic cell grafts were given to the transplant recipients, all of whom were children.

Specimen: PBMCs, collected before TCRalphabeta/CD19-depleted stem cell transplant. The origin of this receptor is a girl aged 2 to 9 with Fanconi anemia, due to receive a stem cell transplant. The rearranged segments are TRBV29-1 and TRBJ2-1; TRBD1 is perhaps the D gene, given 5 matching bases. The nucleotides read TGCAGCTCACAGACAGCCTACAATGAGCAGTTCTTC. Its coded protein is CSSQTAYNEQFF.